This T cell receptor (beta chain) came from a study of T cell changes during pregnancy in multiple sclerosis. The CDR3 extends over 16 amino acids. J was trimmed by 4 bases and V by 0 bases; bases with no gene match: 6. In germline, CDR1 is SGDLS, CDR2 YYNGEE. TCRdb's table, derived via immunoSEQ multiplex PCR, lists solely in-frame clones and lacks some. The table records tens of thousands of clones, 80% to 95% of them present only once. This rearrangement joins TRBV9 to TRBJ2-1; TRBD2 matches 8 bases. The clonotype comes from a female donor with multiple sclerosis, enrolled in a pregnancy study. This specimen consisted of CD4+ T cells from peripheral blood mononuclear cells, obtained before pregnancy. The CDR3 region has the DNA TGTGCCAGCAGCGTAGGTGGGACTAGTAGTTACAATGAGCAGTTCTTC. This codes for CASSVGGTSSYNEQFF.